This TCR beta chain was sequenced during a study of long-term antiretroviral therapy in people with HIV. Every participant gave one or more pre-ART and two or more post-ART PBMC samples. Assay version v3.0 of immunoSEQ was used, and it was run at survey level. Generated by immunoSEQ multiplex PCR, the TCRdb table keeps only in-frame clones and is missing some. The sample yields about 28,000 clones, 80% seen once. Germline CDR1 SNHLY, CDR2 FYNNEI. This CDR3 spans 13 amino acids. The germline V and J ends were trimmed by 7 bases and 7 bases, with 14 bases remaining between them. Points on this clone: Its target is unknown.

Overall study findings and caveats: Post-ART, diversity grew, though it stayed under transplant donor control levels.

Sample: unsorted PBMCs, taken 0.3 years after starting antiretroviral therapy. This clonotype originated in a man aged 35 to 55 with HIV. The chain links TRBV2 to TRBJ2-4; no reliable D call. The CDR3 sequence: CASKEVEANIQYF. The CDR3 bases are TGTGCCAGCAAAGAAGTTGAGGCGAACATTCAGTACTTC.